These T cell receptor beta chains were read from a single sample in a study of blood T cell repertoires in COVID-19. Here immunoSEQ multiplex PCR was the method, and the copy in TCRdb shows in-frame clones only, minus some. The data hold some 120,000 clones, with about 85% observed a single time. Sample: peripheral blood. These receptors came from a woman aged 80 or older with acute or convalescent COVID-19. The CDR3 runs from the conserved cysteine through the conserved F or W. The D gene is left open where the match is weak. Size values are once, few and many counts, or a class for expanded clones, and some rows have none.

v_gene,abundance,d_gene,j_gene,CDR3aa,CDR3nt
TRBV18,NA,NA,TRBJ1-5,CASSPREDQPQHF,TGTGCCAGCTCACCCCGAGAAGATCAGCCCCAGCATTTT
TRBV7-9,NA,NA,TRBJ1-2,CASSLDSGLRYGYTF,TGTGCCAGCAGCTTAGATTCGGGACTGAGATATGGCTACACCTTC
TRBV7-2,NA,NA,TRBJ1-1,CASSVKGGGPMNTEAFF,TGTGCCAGCAGCGTAAAAGGGGGGGGGCCGATGAACACTGAAGCTTTCTTT
TRBV7-3,NA,TRBD1,TRBJ1-2,CASSLAGQGYGYTF,TGTGCCAGCAGCTTAGCTGGACAGGGTTATGGCTACACCTTC
TRBV5-4,NA,TRBD2,TRBJ2-2,CASRDASGGTGELFF,TGTGCCAGCAGGGACGCTAGCGGGGGGACCGGGGAGCTGTTTTTT
TRBV5-6,few,NA,TRBJ1-1,CASSLVGQNTEAFF,TGTGCCAGCAGCTTGGTGGGGCAGAACACTGAAGCTTTCTTT
TRBV28,NA,NA,TRBJ1-2,CASNPSENYGYTF,TGTGCCAGCAATCCCTCGGAGAACTATGGCTACACCTTC
TRBV28,NA,NA,TRBJ2-2,CASSRAGHTGELFF,TGTGCCAGCAGCAGGGCTGGGCATACCGGGGAGCTGTTTTTT
TRBV19,NA,TRBD1,TRBJ1-2,CASSKDRGYFGYTF,TGTGCCAGTAGTAAGGACAGGGGGTACTTTGGCTACACCTTC
TRBV18,NA,NA,TRBJ2-6,CASSPSAGANVLTF,TGTGCCAGCTCACCCTCAGCTGGGGCCAACGTCCTGACTTTC
TRBV7-2,NA,NA,TRBJ1-4,CASSPFNSKKLFF,TGTGCCAGCAGCCCTTTTAACAGTAAAAAACTGTTTTTT
TRBV7-3,NA,NA,TRBJ2-3,CASSLDSVHTDTQYF,TGTGCCAGCAGCTTGGACAGCGTTCACACAGATACGCAGTATTTT
TRBV27,once,NA,TRBJ1-1,CASRAGNTEAFF,TGTGCCAGCAGAGCAGGGAACACTGAAGCTTTCTTT
TRBV29-1,NA,TRBD1,TRBJ1-2,CSGDREGYTF,TGCAGCGGGGACAGGGAAGGCTACACCTTC
TRBV5-4,NA,TRBD1,TRBJ1-6,CASSAGGASYNSPLHF,TGTGCCAGCAGCGCAGGGGGCGCTTCCTATAATTCACCCCTCCACTTT
TRBV15,NA,NA,TRBJ1-3,CATSRGRVSGNTIYF,TGTGCCACCAGCAGAGGCAGGGTCTCTGGAAACACCATATATTTT
TRBV27,few,NA,TRBJ2-7,CARTIPGSEQYF,TGTGCCAGAACCATTCCAGGGTCCGAGCAGTACTTC
TRBV7-2,NA,TRBD1,TRBJ2-1,CASSGQSLYNEQFF,TGTGCCAGCTCGGGACAGTCCTTATACAATGAGCAGTTCTTC
TRBV7-9,NA,TRBD1,TRBJ1-2,CASSPNIRTGVRGYTF,TGTGCCAGCAGCCCAAACATCCGGACAGGGGTTCGTGGCTACACCTTC
TRBV5-1,NA,NA,TRBJ1-3,CASSSDQGQIYF,TGCGCCAGCAGCTCGGACCAAGGACAGATATATTTT
TRBV5-1,NA,NA,TRBJ1-1,CASSRGRGGTEAFF,TGCGCCAGCAGCCGAGGTAGAGGGGGCACTGAAGCTTTCTTT
TRBV18,NA,NA,TRBJ2-2,CASSRQGVTGELFF,TGTGCCAGCTCACGGCAAGGAGTTACCGGGGAGCTGTTTTTT